Listed below are T cell receptor beta chains from one sample, sequenced in a study of T cell responses to AZD1222 COVID-19 vaccine. This table comes from immunoSEQ multiplex PCR, and its TCRdb copy is limited to in-frame clones, with some not included. Of roughly 70,000 clones listed, approximately 92% are singletons. The source was peripheral blood, collected 28 days after the second AZD1222 dose. The receptors come from an adult who received the AZD1222 COVID-19 vaccine. CDR3s include the opening cysteine and the closing phenylalanine or tryptophan. Each record gives: D gene, clone size, J gene, V gene, CDR3 length, CDR3 protein, CDR3 DNA. The D gene is left open where the match is weak. Expanded clones get a size class; other rows say once, few or many, or leave the size out.

D gene: -
clone size: -
J gene: TRBJ2-7
V gene: TRBV7-9
CDR3 length: 13
CDR3 protein: CASSRQPSYEQYF
CDR3 DNA: TGTGCCAGCAGCAGACAGCCGTCCTACGAGCAGTACTTC

D gene: -
clone size: -
J gene: TRBJ2-6
V gene: TRBV7-2
CDR3 length: 16
CDR3 protein: CASSLFFDRGANVLTF
CDR3 DNA: TGTGCCAGCAGCTTGTTCTTCGATCGTGGGGCCAACGTCCTGACTTTC

D gene: -
clone size: -
J gene: TRBJ1-1
V gene: TRBV12-5
CDR3 length: 12
CDR3 protein: CASGESGPEAFF
CDR3 DNA: TGTGCTAGTGGTGAGAGCGGGCCTGAAGCTTTCTTT

D gene: -
clone size: -
J gene: TRBJ1-2
V gene: TRBV5-1
CDR3 length: 14
CDR3 protein: CASRLDTSGYGYTF
CDR3 DNA: TGCGCCAGCAGACTGGACACCAGTGGCTATGGCTACACCTTC

D gene: TRBD1
clone size: -
J gene: TRBJ2-2
V gene: TRBV7-2
CDR3 length: 15
CDR3 protein: CASSSTGGPAGELFF
CDR3 DNA: TGTGCCAGCAGCTCCACAGGGGGCCCCGCCGGGGAGCTGTTTTTT

D gene: TRBD2
clone size: -
J gene: TRBJ2-1
V gene: TRBV5-1
CDR3 length: 16
CDR3 protein: CASSLVPSGGNNEQFF
CDR3 DNA: TGCGCCAGCAGCTTGGTGCCTAGCGGGGGGAACAATGAGCAGTTCTTC

D gene: -
clone size: -
J gene: TRBJ1-5
V gene: TRBV29-1
CDR3 length: 12
CDR3 protein: CSVGGANQPQHF
CDR3 DNA: TGCAGCGTTGGTGGGGCGAATCAGCCCCAGCATTTT

D gene: -
clone size: -
J gene: TRBJ2-3
V gene: TRBV11-3
CDR3 length: 16
CDR3 protein: CASSLVVGPGADTQYF
CDR3 DNA: TGTGCCAGCAGCTTAGTCGTCGGTCCAGGGGCAGATACGCAGTATTTT

D gene: -
clone size: once
J gene: TRBJ2-2
V gene: TRBV11-3
CDR3 length: 13
CDR3 protein: CASSSPPHGELFF
CDR3 DNA: TGTGCCAGCAGCTCCCCCCCGCACGGGGAGCTGTTTTTT

D gene: TRBD1
clone size: once
J gene: TRBJ1-1
V gene: TRBV19
CDR3 length: 15
CDR3 protein: CASSIVGQGYTEAFF
CDR3 DNA: TGTGCCAGTAGTATAGTCGGACAGGGCTACACTGAAGCTTTCTTT

D gene: -
clone size: -
J gene: TRBJ2-1
V gene: TRBV19
CDR3 length: 14
CDR3 protein: CASSILRSGNEQFF
CDR3 DNA: TGTGCCAGTAGTATTCTCCGGTCTGGGAATGAGCAGTTCTTC

D gene: -
clone size: -
J gene: TRBJ2-1
V gene: TRBV9
CDR3 length: 19
CDR3 protein: CASSVDPDGGGVLYNEQFF
CDR3 DNA: TGTGCCAGCAGCGTAGATCCCGATGGTGGCGGCGTACTCTACAATGAGCAGTTCTTC

D gene: -
clone size: once
J gene: TRBJ2-2
V gene: TRBV9
CDR3 length: 14
CDR3 protein: CASSVVLNTGELFF
CDR3 DNA: TGTGCCAGCAGCGTAGTACTGAACACCGGGGAGCTGTTTTTT

D gene: -
clone size: once
J gene: TRBJ2-3
V gene: TRBV20-1
CDR3 length: 14
CDR3 protein: CSASRGGRTDTQYF
CDR3 DNA: TGCAGTGCTAGTCGCGGGGGCCGCACAGATACGCAGTATTTT

D gene: TRBD1
clone size: -
J gene: TRBJ2-2
V gene: TRBV7-8
CDR3 length: 14
CDR3 protein: CASSQGAGAGELFF
CDR3 DNA: TGTGCCAGCAGCCAGGGGGCAGGGGCCGGGGAGCTGTTTTTT

D gene: -
clone size: -
J gene: TRBJ2-7
V gene: TRBV19
CDR3 length: 12
CDR3 protein: CASSKDSYEQYF
CDR3 DNA: TGTGCCAGTAGTAAAGACAGCTACGAGCAGTACTTC

D gene: -
clone size: -
J gene: TRBJ1-3
V gene: TRBV6-5
CDR3 length: 15
CDR3 protein: CASSYSSNSGNTIYF
CDR3 DNA: TGTGCCAGCAGTTACTCCTCCAACTCTGGAAACACCATATATTTT